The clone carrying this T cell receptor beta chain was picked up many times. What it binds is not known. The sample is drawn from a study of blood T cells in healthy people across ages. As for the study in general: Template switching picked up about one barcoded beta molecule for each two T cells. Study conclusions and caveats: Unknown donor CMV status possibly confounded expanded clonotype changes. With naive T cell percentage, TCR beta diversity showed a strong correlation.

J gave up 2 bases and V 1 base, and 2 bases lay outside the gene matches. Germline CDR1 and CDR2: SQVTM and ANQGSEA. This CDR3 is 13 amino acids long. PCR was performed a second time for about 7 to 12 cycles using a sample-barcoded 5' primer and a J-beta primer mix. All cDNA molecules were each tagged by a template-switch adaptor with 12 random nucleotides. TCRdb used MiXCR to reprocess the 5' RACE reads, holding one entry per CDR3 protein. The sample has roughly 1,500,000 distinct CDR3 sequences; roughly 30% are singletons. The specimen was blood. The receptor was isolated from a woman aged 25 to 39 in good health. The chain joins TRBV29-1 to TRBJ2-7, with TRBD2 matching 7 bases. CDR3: CSVEGEGTYEQYF. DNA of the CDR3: TGCAGCGTTGAAGGGGAGGGGACCTACGAGCAGTACTTC.